This is a list of T cell receptor beta chains from one sample in a study of identical twins. TCRdb used MiXCR to reprocess the 5' RACE reads, holding one entry per CDR3 protein. The sample records around 1.7 million distinct CDR3 sequences, roughly a third being singletons. Sequenced material: cord blood. The receptors here all came from a newborn girl in good health. Both conserved end residues are part of each CDR3. D genes are given only for firm matches. Clone size is stated in some rows and not others, as once, few, many or a class when expanded.

abundance,v_gene,j_gene,d_gene,len,CDR3aa,CDR3nt
few,TRBV5-8,TRBJ2-3,TRBD1,15,CASSWRDRGTDTQYF,TGTGCCAGCAGCTGGAGGGACAGGGGGACAGATACGCAGTATTTT
.,TRBV18,TRBJ1-6,TRBD1,15,CASSPARDRDSPLHF,TGTGCCAGCTCACCAGCAAGGGACAGAGATTCACCCCTCCACTTT
.,TRBV24-1,TRBJ1-5,TRBD1,17,CATGSRDSLYSNQPQHF,TGTGCCACCGGTAGCCGGGACAGCCTCTATAGCAATCAGCCCCAGCATTTT
.,TRBV5-1,TRBJ2-1,.,17,CASSPGYRGGPRNEQFF,TGCGCCAGCAGCCCGGGGTATAGGGGGGGGCCTCGGAATGAGCAGTTCTTC
.,TRBV6-6,TRBJ2-7,TRBD2,16,CASSPPTSGSPREQYF,TGTGCCAGCAGTCCTCCTACTAGCGGGAGTCCCCGCGAGCAGTACTTC
.,TRBV20-1,TRBJ2-5,.,13,CSASEGTGETQYF,TGCAGTGCTAGTGAGGGCACGGGAGAGACCCAGTACTTC
.,TRBV29-1,TRBJ1-2,.,14,CSVEDRPGSWGYTF,TGCAGCGTTGAAGATCGCCCGGGGAGCTGGGGCTACACCTTC
.,TRBV20-1,TRBJ1-1,.,15,CSAREMVRMNTEAFF,TGCAGTGCTAGAGAAATGGTCAGAATGAACACTGAAGCTTTCTTT
.,TRBV12-3/TRBV12-4,TRBJ1-1,.,14,CASSFTGPRTEAFF,TGTGCCAGCAGTTTTACCGGGCCGAGAACTGAAGCTTTCTTT
.,TRBV11-2,TRBJ1-1,TRBD1,16,CASSWDRGRGGTEAFF,TGTGCCAGCAGCTGGGACAGGGGGCGAGGAGGCACTGAAGCTTTCTTT
few,TRBV7-6,TRBJ1-6,.,15,CASSFLGRHNSPLHF,TGTGCCAGCAGCTTCCTCGGACGCCATAATTCACCCCTCCACTTT
.,TRBV6-1,TRBJ1-4,.,13,CASSDGGYEKLFF,TGTGCCAGCAGTGACGGGGGGTATGAAAAACTGTTTTTT
.,TRBV7-9,TRBJ1-4,.,15,CASSPRRELGEKLFF,TGTGCCAGCAGCCCCCGCCGGGAACTGGGGGAAAAACTGTTTTTT
many,TRBV20-1,TRBJ2-7,.,13,CSARDRTSYEQYF,TGCAGTGCTAGAGATCGGACCTCCTACGAGCAGTACTTC
.,TRBV6-1,TRBJ2-5,TRBD1,17,CASSPGTGKKCDKTQYF,TGTGCCAGCAGTCCCGGGACAGGGAAGAAATGTGATAAGACCCAGTACTTC
.,TRBV7-2,TRBJ2-1,.,16,CASSPTRPLSYNEQFF,TGTGCCAGCAGCCCGACTAGACCCCTTTCCTACAATGAGCAGTTCTTC
.,TRBV14,TRBJ2-1,TRBD1,16,CASSQNPGQGFYEQFF,TGTGCCAGCAGCCAAAATCCGGGACAGGGGTTCTATGAGCAGTTCTTC
many,TRBV12-3/TRBV12-4,TRBJ2-1,TRBD2,16,CASSSPVGRFIREQFF,TGTGCCAGCAGTTCCCCCGTCGGGAGGTTCATCAGGGAGCAGTTCTTC
.,TRBV12-5,TRBJ2-3,TRBD1,16,CASGLVLTGGLDTQYF,TGTGCTAGTGGTTTGGTACTGACAGGGGGGCTAGATACGCAGTATTTT
.,TRBV6-1,TRBJ1-3,TRBD1,19,CASKPGQGIASLSGNTIYF,TGTGCCAGCAAACCGGGACAGGGGATCGCATCCCTATCTGGAAACACCATATATTTT
few,TRBV27,TRBJ2-5,.,15,CASSPTSGPWETQYF,TGTGCCAGCAGTCCGACTAGTGGGCCGTGGGAGACCCAGTACTTC
.,TRBV7-2,TRBJ2-1,TRBD2,15,CASRIAGGGYNEQFF,TGTGCCAGCAGGATAGCGGGGGGTGGGTACAATGAGCAGTTCTTC
once,TRBV30,TRBJ2-2,TRBD1,16,CAWRRNRGTNTGELFF,TGTGCCTGGAGGAGAAACAGGGGCACGAACACCGGGGAGCTGTTTTTT
few,TRBV5-1,TRBJ2-7,.,16,CASSKPTQGYSYEQYF,TGCGCCAGCAGCAAGCCAACTCAGGGGTACTCCTACGAGCAGTACTTC
.,TRBV7-9,TRBJ2-7,TRBD2,14,CASKRTSGHYEQYF,TGTGCCAGCAAACGGACTAGCGGACACTACGAGCAGTACTTC
.,TRBV11-2,TRBJ1-5,.,13,CASQAGQGQPQHF,TGTGCCAGCCAGGCGGGCCAGGGGCAGCCCCAGCATTTT
.,TRBV2,TRBJ2-1,TRBD1,13,CASSCAGGNEQFF,TGTGCCAGCAGTTGCGCAGGGGGCAATGAGCAGTTCTTC
.,TRBV4-2,TRBJ2-5,.,14,CASSQARAMNEQYF,TGTGCCAGCAGCCAAGCCCGGGCGATGAATGAGCAGTACTTC
few,TRBV20-1,TRBJ1-2,TRBD1,14,CSASGTGGWYGYTF,TGCAGTGCTTCCGGGACAGGGGGATGGTATGGCTACACCTTC
few,TRBV12-3/TRBV12-4,TRBJ2-7,TRBD2,15,CASSLLGLDPYEQYF,TGTGCCAGCAGTTTATTAGGACTAGACCCCTACGAGCAGTACTTC
few,TRBV10-3,TRBJ1-2,TRBD1,14,CAISATGPNYGYTF,TGTGCCATCAGTGCGACAGGGCCTAACTATGGCTACACCTTC
few,TRBV24-1,TRBJ2-3,.,15,CATASGRGVTDTQYF,TGTGCCACCGCCTCTGGGCGGGGAGTCACAGATACGCAGTATTTT
many,TRBV2,TRBJ2-5,.,15,CASSEGLSNQETQYF,TGTGCCAGCAGCGAAGGACTATCCAACCAAGAGACCCAGTACTTC
.,TRBV20-1,TRBJ2-3,.,14,CSANGDLSTDTQYF,TGCAGTGCTAACGGGGACCTTAGCACAGATACGCAGTATTTT
.,TRBV7-8,TRBJ1-5,.,15,CASSPQRVGNQPQHF,TGTGCCAGCAGCCCCCAGAGGGTAGGCAATCAGCCCCAGCATTTT
.,TRBV6-1,TRBJ1-1,TRBD1,14,CASKTGTLNTEAFF,TGTGCCAGCAAGACAGGGACCTTGAACACTGAAGCTTTCTTT
.,TRBV5-4,TRBJ2-1,TRBD2,16,CASKPSGASSYNEQFF,TGTGCCAGCAAGCCTAGCGGGGCGAGCTCCTACAATGAGCAGTTCTTC
.,TRBV19,TRBJ2-7,TRBD2,14,CASSIGSGRYEQYF,TGTGCCAGTAGTATTGGTAGCGGGAGGTACGAGCAGTACTTC
few,TRBV28,TRBJ2-2,.,14,CASSFTGNTGELFF,TGTGCCAGCAGTTTTACAGGGAACACCGGGGAGCTGTTTTTT
.,TRBV5-8,TRBJ1-5,.,16,CASSLGTAFSNQPQHF,TGTGCCAGCAGCTTGGGGACAGCGTTTAGCAATCAGCCCCAGCATTTT
once,TRBV5-1,TRBJ2-2,TRBD1,15,CASSLGTGSVGELFF,TGCGCCAGCAGCCTCGGGACAGGGTCAGTGGGGGAGCTGTTTTTT
.,TRBV3-1,TRBJ2-5,.,14,CASRRRGQQETQYF,TGTGCCAGCAGGAGGCGGGGGCAGCAAGAGACCCAGTACTTC
few,TRBV29-1,TRBJ1-5,.,12,CSVGGNNQPQHF,TGCAGCGTTGGGGGAAACAATCAGCCCCAGCATTTT
few,TRBV13,TRBJ2-3,.,14,CASSLPRAADTQYF,TGTGCCAGCAGCCTACCCCGCGCGGCAGATACGCAGTATTTT
.,TRBV9,TRBJ2-1,TRBD2,14,CASSRTSGHNGQFF,TGTGCCAGCAGTCGAACTAGCGGGCACAATGGGCAGTTCTTC
.,TRBV3-1,TRBJ2-3,.,16,CASSRTAGAGTDTQYF,TGTGCCAGCAGCCGGACCGCGGGGGCGGGAACAGATACGCAGTATTTT
.,TRBV5-1,TRBJ2-7,.,16,CASSLRRDKGSYEQYF,TGCGCCAGCAGCTTGCGCAGGGATAAGGGCTCCTACGAGCAGTACTTC
once,TRBV9,TRBJ2-3,.,16,CASSTQSWGRVDTQYF,TGTGCCAGCAGCACCCAGAGTTGGGGGCGGGTAGATACGCAGTATTTT
few,TRBV20-1,TRBJ2-3,TRBD2,17,CSALGLAGDKGTDTQYF,TGCAGTGCCCTAGGACTAGCGGGAGATAAGGGAACAGATACGCAGTATTTT